Below are 21 T cell receptor beta chains sequenced from a single sample in a study of blood T cell repertoires in COVID-19. Profiling relied on immunoSEQ multiplex PCR, and the TCRdb table lists in-frame clones only, not all of them. Of around 300,000 clones listed, about 89% were seen once; the top ten hold 1.7%. Sequencing was performed on PBMCs or T cells enriched from blood (not recorded which). Receptor source: a woman in her forties who had recovered from COVID-19.

With respect to this clone: The junction does not match germline at one end; this may be a read error. The chain links TRBV3-1 (or the pseudogene TRBV3-2) to TRBJ1-1; D is possibly TRBD1 (6 bases). This CDR3 spans 13 amino acids. Germline V CDR1 and CDR2: LGHDT, YNNKEL (reference sequence). CDR3 sequence: CASTQGSGAEAFF. The CDR3 nucleotides are TGTGCCAGCACCCAAGGGTCAGGGGCTGAAGCTTTCTTT.

V usage is TRBV27 and J usage is TRBJ1-3; 9 nucleotides line up with TRBD1. The junction had 8 bases not matched to a gene; V was cut back by 5 bases and J by 9 bases. The CDR3 length is 14 residues. CDR1 and CDR2 (germline): MNHEY, SMNVEV (reference sequence). Here the CDR3 DNA reads TGTGCCAGCAGTACCCAGACAGGGGGTAGCACCATATATTTT. Amino acids: CASSTQTGGSTIYF.

V is TRBV19 and J is TRBJ2-7, with 9 bases fitting TRBD2. J gave up 3 bases and V 6 bases, and 9 bases lay outside the gene matches. Germline V gene lookup returns CDR1 LNHDA and CDR2 SQIVND (reference sequence). The CDR3 loop spans 15 amino acids. CDR3 protein: CASRNAGTSSYEQYF. The DNA of the CDR3 is TGTGCCAGTAGAAACGCCGGGACTAGCAGCTACGAGCAGTACTTC.

The chain couples TRBV5-1 to TRBJ2-3; the D gene is possibly TRBD2 (6 bases). Germline V gene data show CDR1 as SGHRS and CDR2 as YFSETQ. Trimming cost V 0 bases and J 5 bases, with 13 bases left between them. This CDR3 spans 15 amino acids. CDR3 region: CASSLAKGLLDTQYF. The DNA for the CDR3 is TGCGCCAGCAGCTTGGCCAAGGGACTCCTAGATACGCAGTATTTT.

This chain uses TRBV7-9 with TRBJ2-7; D remains unclear. V lost 0 bases to trimming and J lost 6 bases, with 9 bases between them. Germline values: CDR1 SEHNR, CDR2 FQNEAQ (reference sequence). This CDR3 contains 13 residues. The CDR3 protein is CASSLAGPPEQYF. In DNA form, the CDR3 reads TGTGCCAGCAGCTTAGCGGGCCCACCCGAGCAGTACTTC.

The V gene is TRBV10-3, the J gene TRBJ2-4, with a weak D call TRBD1 (6 bases). The CDR3 sequence is 14 residues long. Trimming took 3 bases from V and 8 from J, leaving 14 bases between them. CDR1 is ENHRY and CDR2 is SYGVKD in the germline V gene. As DNA, the CDR3 is TGTGCCATCAGTGAACTCGACAGGTGGGACATTCAGTACTTC. This encodes CAISELDRWDIQYF.

Written as DNA, the CDR3 is TGTGCCAGCAGCCAAGGAGGGTCCCAGTACTTC. Its translation: CASSQGGSQYF. The V call is TRBV3-1 (or the pseudogene TRBV3-2), the J call TRBJ2-7, with D possibly TRBD2 on 5 matching bases. CDR3 length: 11 amino acids. Germline V lookup: CDR1 LGHDT, CDR2 YNNKEL (reference sequence). Deletions cut 1 base from V and 10 bases from J, with 8 bases between.

CDR3 region: CASSLGTARNTDTQYF. Here the CDR3 DNA reads TGTGCCAGCAGCTTAGGGACAGCTAGAAACACAGATACGCAGTATTTT. The genes are TRBV7-9 and TRBJ2-3, with D perhaps matching TRBD1 (6 bases). The V end lost 1 base, the J end lost 2 bases, and 13 bases lay between the germline ends. The CDR3 sequence is 16 residues long. Germline values: CDR1 SEHNR, CDR2 FQNEAQ (reference sequence).

The CDR3: CASHDRGTSQYF. In nucleotides, the CDR3 is TGTGCCAGCCACGACAGGGGGACATCCCAGTACTTC. J is TRBJ2-5 and V is TRBV6-5, with 9 nucleotides matching TRBD1. Trimming cost V 8 bases and J 9 bases; bases outside gene matches: 7. CDR1 is MNHEY, CDR2 SVGAGI, per germline. The CDR3 runs 12 residues.

V is TRBV18 and J is TRBJ1-5; 7 positions agree with TRBD1. The CDR3 extends over 14 amino acids. Germline V gene data show CDR1 as KGHSH and CDR2 as LQKENI. The J segment lost 3 bases and the V segment lost 5 bases, leaving 4 bases of the junction unmatched. CDR3 DNA: TGTGCCAGCTCATCGACAGGGAACAATCAGCCCCAGCATTTT. Translated: CASSSTGNNQPQHF.

This sequence joins TRBV7-3 and TRBJ1-2, with TRBD1 matching over 11 bases. The CDR3 loop spans 13 amino acids. CDR1 is SGHTA and CDR2 is FQGTGA in the germline V gene. Trimming at V came to 4 bases and at J to 9 bases, leaving 4 bases not matched to a gene. DNA of the CDR3: TGTGCCAGCAGCTCAGGGACAGGGGGAAGCTACACCTTC. As protein: CASSSGTGGSYTF.

This chain links TRBV11-1 with TRBJ1-1; TRBD1 is a possible D gene (6 bases). Germline assignment: CDR1 SGHAT and CDR2 FQDESV (reference sequence). V was trimmed by 2 bases and J by 3 bases, leaving 16 bases between them. The CDR3 contains 16 residues. The CDR3 nucleotides are TGTGCCAGCAGCTTAAAGGTGGGGGCGCGGGACACTGAAGCTTTCTTT. It yields the protein CASSLKVGARDTEAFF.

The rearrangement links TRBV5-6 to TRBJ1-1, with 8 bases matching TRBD1. The CDR3 totals 14 residues. Germline lookup yields CDR1 SGHDT and CDR2 YYEEEE. With V trimmed by 4 bases and J by 5 bases, 7 bases remained unmatched. CDR3 sequence: CASSDTRGRTEAFF. The CDR3, as DNA: TGTGCCAGCAGCGATACCAGGGGGCGAACTGAAGCTTTCTTT.

The J gene is TRBJ1-4, the V gene TRBV28, with 7 bases matching TRBD1. CDR3 length: 13 amino acids. Trimming cost V 9 bases and J 5 bases; bases outside gene matches: 6. From germline, CDR1 is MDHEN and CDR2 SYDVKM. CDR3 residues: CASRPTGNEKLFF. The CDR3 DNA is TGTGCCAGTAGACCGACAGGGAATGAAAAACTGTTTTTT.

This clone was detected once. This chain uses TRBV4-2 with TRBJ1-5; D not certain. V was cut by 0 bases and J by 7 bases, with 13 bases left in between. Looked up from germline, CDR1 is LGHNA and CDR2 is YNFKEQ. The CDR3 is 15 residues long. CDR3 loop: CASSQDRRVEQPQHF. CDR3 in DNA: TGTGCCAGCAGCCAAGATAGGAGGGTCGAGCAGCCCCAGCATTTT.

The V call is TRBV30, the J call TRBJ1-6; tentatively, D is TRBD1 (6 bases). Germline assignment: CDR1 GTSNPN and CDR2 SVGIG (reference sequence). This CDR3 has 14 amino acids. Trimming took off 6 bases at V and 3 bases at J, with 12 bases between the two ends. Written as DNA, the CDR3 is TGTGCCTGCGACGACAGGAGCTATAATTCACCCCTCCACTTT. Translating it yields CACDDRSYNSPLHF.

The chain recombines TRBV7-2 with TRBJ1-3, with TRBD1 identical over 8 bases. The V and J ends lost 5 bases and 1 base, in that order; junction bases with no gene match: 7. The germline gives CDR1 SGHTA, CDR2 FQGNSA. The length of the CDR3 is 16 residues. CDR3 nucleotide sequence: TGTGCCAGCAGCCCCCAGGGGGCACAATCTGGAAACACCATATATTTT. This sequence encodes CASSPQGAQSGNTIYF.

The chain uses TRBV5-4 and TRBJ1-2, with D hard to call. The CDR3 is 15 amino acids. With 7 bases removed from V and 4 bases from J, the gap between germline ends came to 20 bases. Germline values: CDR1 SGHNT, CDR2 YYREEE (reference sequence). The CDR3 protein is CASHMGADTSYGYTF. For the CDR3, the DNA is TGTGCCAGCCACATGGGAGCCGACACGTCCTATGGCTACACCTTC.

The chain uses TRBV18 and TRBJ1-6, with TRBD1 identical over 9 bases. The CDR3 is 16 amino acids. Germline loops: CDR1 KGHSH, CDR2 LQKENI. V lost 3 bases, J lost 9 bases, and 9 bases stayed unmatched. The CDR3 bases are TGTGCCAGCTCACCGCAACTCCGGGACAGGGCTTCACCCCTCCACTTT. Translating gives CASSPQLRDRASPLHF.

This chain uses TRBV6-5 with TRBJ1-2, with TRBD1 matching 10 bases. Germline-derived CDR1 and CDR2 are MNHEY and SVGAGI. The CDR3 covers 13 residues. After removal of 5 bases from V and 10 bases from J, the junction contained 7 bases not matched to a gene. The CDR3 is CASSRGQGTYYTF. The CDR3 region has the DNA TGTGCCAGCAGTAGGGGACAGGGGACCTACTACACCTTC.

This chain connects TRBV5-4 to TRBJ2-5; weak D call: TRBD2 (5 bases). The V end lost 6 bases, the J end lost 5 bases, and 20 bases lay between the germline ends. The CDR3 spans 15 residues. Germline CDR1 SGHNT, CDR2 YYREEE (reference sequence). The CDR3 loop is CASKRDLGISETQYF. The CDR3, as DNA: TGTGCCAGCAAAAGGGATCTCGGGATCTCGGAGACCCAGTACTTC.